Sequencing of this T cell receptor (beta chain) was carried out in a study of T cells after yellow fever vaccination. With regard to this clonotype: Its matching antigen is unknown.

Trimming took off 6 bases at V and 11 bases at J, with 19 bases between the two ends. The CDR3 covers 13 residues. Germline CDR1 is MNHEY and CDR2 is SMNVEV (reference sequence). Study outcomes and limitations: Shared CD4/CD8 clonotypes were a small share, likely from convergent recombination.

For TCR, cDNA came from 5'RACE template switching, which added a universal primer site and UMIs. TCRdb fed the 5' RACE reads into MiXCR, producing one record per CDR3 protein. The data show around 340,000 distinct CDR3 sequences, 8.7% seen once. The sequences come from PBMCs, collected on the day of the first yellow fever vaccination. The source of this sequence is a man younger than 35 who received the YFV17D yellow fever vaccine. The rearrangement links TRBV27 to TRBJ1-1; D gene uncertain. CDR3 in amino acids: CASSYGPYGDAFF. The CDR3 DNA reads as TGTGCCAGCAGCTACGGGCCCTATGGGGATGCTTTCTTT.